The 6 T cell receptor beta chains in this list originate from one sample, sequenced in a study of cytomegalovirus exposure and HLA in healthy donors. Use of 60 Vbeta and 13 Jbeta primers characterized the PCR. The protocol was immunoSEQ multiplex PCR, while the TCRdb copy is restricted to in-frame clones and leaves out a portion. This table has fewer than 250,000 clones, roughly 87% appearing once. Sequencing was carried out using PBMCs. Every receptor here comes from a boy aged 2 to 9 in good health and CMV-seronegative.

The gene calls are TRBV6-5 and TRBJ1-5, with unresolved D. CDR1 and CDR2 from the germline V gene are MNHEY and SVGAGI. This CDR3 contains 15 residues. V was trimmed by 5 bases and J by 7 bases, leaving 18 bases between them. The CDR3 DNA is TGTGCCAGCAGTCCACGGGCCACGGGCGGGCAGCCCCAGCATTTT. It is translated as CASSPRATGGQPQHF.

V and J are TRBV19 and TRBJ2-7; tentatively, D is TRBD2 (7 bases). This CDR3 spans 12 amino acids. Germline CDR1 reads LNHDA; CDR2 reads SQIVND (reference sequence). V was shortened by 3 bases and J by 7 bases, with 10 bases between the two germline ends. The CDR3 DNA reads as TGTGCCAGTAGTATTGAGGGGGGGGAGCAGTACTTC. Its protein is CASSIEGGEQYF.

On this clone itself: Other nucleotide sequences in the sample specify the same CDR3. This chain uses TRBV2 with TRBJ2-7; 8 bases map to TRBD1. The length of the CDR3 is 14 residues. CDR1 and CDR2 from the germline V gene are SNHLY and FYNNEI. The J segment lost 4 bases and the V segment lost 2 bases, leaving 4 bases of the junction unmatched. Written as DNA, the CDR3 is TGTGCCAGCAGTGAACAGGGGGCACAATACGAGCAGTACTTC. Encoded protein: CASSEQGAQYEQYF. Full variable domain (outside the CDR3, taken from reference TRBV2 and TRBJ2-7): EPEVTQTPSHQVTQMGQEVILRCVPISNHLYFYWYRQILGQKVEFLVSFYNNEISEKSEIFDDQFSVERPDGSNFTLKIRSTKLEDSAMYFCASSEQGAQYEQYFGPGTRLTVT.

The CDR3 sequence: CASRPVAGPTYEQYF. The CDR3 nucleotides read TGTGCCAGCAGGCCTGTAGCGGGACCGACTTACGAGCAGTACTTC. J is TRBJ2-7 and V is TRBV27, with TRBD2 matching 8 bases. Germline CDR1 and CDR2: MNHEY and SMNVEV (reference sequence). This CDR3 is built from 15 residues. The trim removed 6 bases at V and 4 bases at J, leaving 11 bases unmatched.

The genes are TRBV7-6 and TRBJ2-4, with 7 positions matching TRBD2. The CDR3 loop spans 16 amino acids. From germline, CDR1 is SGHVS and CDR2 FNYEAQ. With V trimmed by 1 base and J by 8 bases, 11 bases remained unmatched. Here the CDR3 DNA reads TGTGCCAGCAGCTTAGGGCCGGGGGGAGGTTTGGACATTCAGTACTTC. It translates to CASSLGPGGGLDIQYF.

This clone was counted only a few times. V is TRBV6-5 and J is TRBJ1-1, with a tentative D call TRBD1 (6 bases). The V gene lost 6 bases and the J gene lost 5 bases, with 10 bases spanning the gap. Germline CDR1 is MNHEY and CDR2 is SVGAGI. This CDR3 has 12 residues. Written as DNA, the CDR3 is TGTGCCAGCAGCCACAGGGAAACTGAAGCTTTCTTT. Encoded protein: CASSHRETEAFF.